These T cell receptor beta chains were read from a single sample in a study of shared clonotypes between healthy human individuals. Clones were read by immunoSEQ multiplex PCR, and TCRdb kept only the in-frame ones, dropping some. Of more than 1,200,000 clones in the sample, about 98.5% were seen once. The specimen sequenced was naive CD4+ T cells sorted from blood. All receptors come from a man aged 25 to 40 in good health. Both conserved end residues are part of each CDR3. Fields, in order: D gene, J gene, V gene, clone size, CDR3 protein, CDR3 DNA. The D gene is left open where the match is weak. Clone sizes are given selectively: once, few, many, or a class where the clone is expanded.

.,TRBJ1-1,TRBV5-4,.,CASSHRVGVTEAFF,TGTGCCAGCAGCCACAGGGTGGGGGTCACTGAAGCTTTCTTT
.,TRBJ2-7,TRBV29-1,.,CSAGKTYEQYF,TGCAGCGCCGGCAAGACCTACGAGCAGTACTTC
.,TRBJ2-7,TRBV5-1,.,CASSLATGFYEQYF,TGCGCCAGCAGCTTAGCAACGGGGTTCTACGAGCAGTACTTC
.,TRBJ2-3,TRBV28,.,CASSPRTGYTDTQYF,TGTGCCAGCAGTCCAAGGACGGGGTACACAGATACGCAGTATTTT
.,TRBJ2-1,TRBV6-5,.,CASSYSGAYNEQFF,TGTGCCAGCAGTTATAGCGGAGCCTACAATGAGCAGTTCTTC
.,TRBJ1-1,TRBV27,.,CASSSRRSLWAFF,TGTGCCAGCAGTTCCCGCAGGAGCCTTTGGGCTTTCTTT
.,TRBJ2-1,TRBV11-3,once,CASSLGHGSYNEQFF,TGTGCCAGCAGCTTGGGACACGGATCCTACAATGAGCAGTTCTTC
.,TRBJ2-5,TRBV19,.,CASRAPLGDQYF,TGTGCCAGTAGGGCCCCACTGGGGGACCAGTACTTC
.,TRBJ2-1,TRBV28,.,CASSLKFRRRDEQFF,TGTGCCAGCAGTTTGAAGTTCCGGAGGCGAGATGAGCAGTTCTTC
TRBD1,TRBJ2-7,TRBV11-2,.,CASNVGGGSSYEQYF,TGTGCCAGCAACGTAGGGGGCGGAAGCTCCTACGAGCAGTACTTC
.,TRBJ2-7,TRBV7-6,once,CASSPSRTYEQYF,TGTGCCAGCAGCCCGAGCCGTACCTACGAGCAGTACTTC
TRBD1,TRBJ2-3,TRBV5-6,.,CASSPDRDTDTQYF,TGTGCCAGCAGCCCAGACAGGGACACAGATACGCAGTATTTT
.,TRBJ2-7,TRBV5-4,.,CASSPVTGGYEQYF,TGTGCCAGCAGCCCCGTGACAGGTGGTTACGAGCAGTACTTC